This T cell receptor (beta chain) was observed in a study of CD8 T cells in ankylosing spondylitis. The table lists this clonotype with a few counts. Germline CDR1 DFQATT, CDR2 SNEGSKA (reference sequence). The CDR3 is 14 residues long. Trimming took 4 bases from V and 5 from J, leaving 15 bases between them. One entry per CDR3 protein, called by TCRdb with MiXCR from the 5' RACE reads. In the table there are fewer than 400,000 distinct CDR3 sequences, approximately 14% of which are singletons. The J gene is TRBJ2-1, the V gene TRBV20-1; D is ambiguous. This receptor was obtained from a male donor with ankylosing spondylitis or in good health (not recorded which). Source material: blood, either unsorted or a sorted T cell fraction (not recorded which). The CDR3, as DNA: TGCAGTGCTATCCAGTTTAAGCTTAACAATGAGCAGTTCTTC. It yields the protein CSAIQFKLNNEQFF.